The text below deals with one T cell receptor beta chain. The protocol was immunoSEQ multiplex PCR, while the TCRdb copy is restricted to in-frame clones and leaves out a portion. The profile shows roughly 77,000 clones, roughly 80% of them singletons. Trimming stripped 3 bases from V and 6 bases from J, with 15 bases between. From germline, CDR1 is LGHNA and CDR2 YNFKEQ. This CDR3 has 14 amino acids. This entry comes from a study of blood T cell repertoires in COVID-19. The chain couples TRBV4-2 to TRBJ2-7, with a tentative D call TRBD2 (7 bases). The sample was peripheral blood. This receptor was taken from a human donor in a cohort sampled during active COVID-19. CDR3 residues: CASSQGGAFLEQYF. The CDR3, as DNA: TGTGCCAGCAGCCAGGGGGGGGCCTTTCTCGAGCAGTACTTC.